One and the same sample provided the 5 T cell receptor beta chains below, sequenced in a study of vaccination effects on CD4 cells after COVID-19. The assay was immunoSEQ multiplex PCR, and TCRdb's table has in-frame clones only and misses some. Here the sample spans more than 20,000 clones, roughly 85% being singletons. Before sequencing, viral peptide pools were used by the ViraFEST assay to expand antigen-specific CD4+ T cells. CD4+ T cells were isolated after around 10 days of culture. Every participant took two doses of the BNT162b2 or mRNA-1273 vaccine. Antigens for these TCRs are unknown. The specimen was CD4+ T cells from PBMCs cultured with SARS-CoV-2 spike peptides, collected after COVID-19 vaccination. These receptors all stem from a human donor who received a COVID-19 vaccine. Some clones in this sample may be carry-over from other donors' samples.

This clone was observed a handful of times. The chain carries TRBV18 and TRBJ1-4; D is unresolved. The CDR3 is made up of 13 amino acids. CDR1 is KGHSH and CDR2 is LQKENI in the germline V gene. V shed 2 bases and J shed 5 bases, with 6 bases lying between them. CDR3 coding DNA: TGTGCCAGCTCACCAGGGCTCAATGAAAAACTGTTTTTT. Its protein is CASSPGLNEKLFF. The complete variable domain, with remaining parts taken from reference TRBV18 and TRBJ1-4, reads NAGVMQNPRHLVRRRGQEARLRCSPMKGHSHVYWYRQLPEEGLKFMVYLQKENIIDESGMPKERFSAEFPKEGPSILRIQQVVRGDSAAYFCASSPGLNEKLFFGSGTQLSVL.

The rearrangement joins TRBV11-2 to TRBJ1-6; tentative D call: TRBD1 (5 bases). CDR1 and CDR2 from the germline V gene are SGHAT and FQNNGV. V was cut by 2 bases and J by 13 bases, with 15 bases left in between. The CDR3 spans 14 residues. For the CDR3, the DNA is TGTGCCAGCAGCTTATCTGGGGAAGGGGACCCCCTCCACTTT. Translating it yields CASSLSGEGDPLHF. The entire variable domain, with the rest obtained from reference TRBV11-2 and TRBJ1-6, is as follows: EAGVAQSPRYKIIEKRQSVAFWCNPISGHATLYWYQQILGQGPKLLIQFQNNGVVDDSQLPKDRFSAERLKGVDSTLKIQPAKLEDSAVYLCASSLSGEGDPLHFGNGTRLTVT.

CDR3 in DNA: TGTGCCAGTAGTACGACAGGGGGCCTAGAGACCCAGTACTTC. It specifies CASSTTGGLETQYF. This rearrangement joins TRBV19 to TRBJ2-5; 10 nucleotides line up with TRBD1. Germline-derived CDR1 and CDR2 are LNHDA and SQIVND (reference sequence). The CDR3 length is 14 residues. Losses at the gene ends were 4 bases for V and 4 bases for J; bases not matched to a gene: 3.

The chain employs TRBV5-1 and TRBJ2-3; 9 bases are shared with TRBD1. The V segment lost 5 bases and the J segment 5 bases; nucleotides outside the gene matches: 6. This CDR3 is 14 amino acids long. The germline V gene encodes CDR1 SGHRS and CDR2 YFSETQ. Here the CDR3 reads CASSRDRVKDTQYF. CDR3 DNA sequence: TGCGCCAGCAGTCGGGACAGGGTTAAAGATACGCAGTATTTT.

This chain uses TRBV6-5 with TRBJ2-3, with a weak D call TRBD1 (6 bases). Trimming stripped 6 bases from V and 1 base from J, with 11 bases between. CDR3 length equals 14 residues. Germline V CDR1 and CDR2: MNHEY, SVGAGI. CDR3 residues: CASSPGHRTDTQYF. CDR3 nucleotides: TGTGCCAGCAGCCCGGGACATCGCACAGATACGCAGTATTTT.